This TCR beta chain was recovered during a study of T-cell reconstitution after alpha-beta-depleted transplantation in children. Molecular barcoding with unique molecular identifiers was used for the TCRbeta library. Using its own MiXCR run on the PCR reads, TCRdb lists one record per CDR3 protein. The profile shows about 5,900 distinct CDR3 sequences, around 16% of them singletons. V was trimmed by 0 bases and J by 2 bases, leaving 12 bases between them. Germline loops: CDR1 LNHNV, CDR2 YYDKDF (reference sequence). The CDR3 extends over 16 amino acids. This clonotype has ten or more counts. What it recognizes is unknown. General study results and limits: Surviving recipient T cells and thymic progenitors produced the high day-60 TCRbeta diversity seen in some patients. Most T-cell counts and diversity one year after the transplant came from T cells that were newly produced. Where alpha-beta T cells came from about two months after transplant was reportedly several hundred expanded graft clones.

The J gene is TRBJ2-3, the V gene TRBV15; D uncertain. This sequence originates from a patient aged 2-15 years who had a stem cell transplant for inherited bone marrow failure, so the T cells may come from the graft donor. The specimen comprised PBMCs, mostly from graft donor cells, sampled 180 days after TCRalphabeta/CD19-depleted stem cell transplant. The CDR3 sequence is CATSRDRRQLTDTQYF. Written as DNA, the CDR3 is TGTGCCACCAGCAGAGATCGGCGGCAACTCACAGATACGCAGTATTTT.